These 10 T cell receptor beta chains were all obtained from the same sample, sequenced in a study of T-cell memory formation after mild COVID-19. TCRdb reprocessed the 5' RACE reads via MiXCR and lists one record per CDR3 protein. The table includes under 600,000 distinct CDR3 sequences, 20% to 25% detected once. The sample consisted of PBMCs or a T cell subset sorted from them (not recorded which). The receptors were sampled from an adult woman who had mild COVID-19 (a few samples of this study predate the infection). Cell type and time point are not known.

The chain is built from TRBV20-1 and TRBJ1-2; no firm D call. The CDR3 totals 12 residues. Germline CDR1 and CDR2: DFQATT and SNEGSKA (reference sequence). V shed 4 bases and J shed 2 bases, with 8 bases lying between them. The CDR3 here is CSATTRNYGYTF. The CDR3 DNA follows: TGCAGTGCTACGACAAGAAACTATGGCTACACCTTC.

The table lists this clonotype with a few counts. The genes are TRBV6-5 and TRBJ2-1, with unresolved D. The V and J ends lost 5 bases and 8 bases respectively, with 7 bases between them. The CDR3 has 11 residues. From germline, CDR1 is MNHEY and CDR2 SVGAGI. The CDR3 loop reads CASSRGHEQFF. In nucleotides, the CDR3 is TGTGCCAGCAGTCGAGGCCATGAGCAGTTCTTC.

This sequence joins TRBV27 and TRBJ2-3; 7 bases line up with TRBD2. This CDR3 has 15 amino acids. V lost 0 bases to trimming and J lost 4 bases; unmatched junction nucleotides: 4. Looked up from germline, CDR1 is MNHEY and CDR2 is SMNVEV (reference sequence). The CDR3 DNA sequence: TGTGCCAGCAGTTTATCGGGAGGGGTCCCAGATACGCAGTATTTT. It yields the protein CASSLSGGVPDTQYF.

This clonotype was observed a few times. The chain carries TRBV7-9 and TRBJ1-2; D is perhaps TRBD1 (5 bases). Between the trimmed V and J ends, which lost 2 bases and 6 bases, there was a span of 19 bases. CDR1 is SEHNR, CDR2 FQNEAQ, per germline (reference sequence). The CDR3 contains 16 residues. The CDR3 region is CASSLLGWDGRNGYTF. CDR3 in DNA: TGTGCCAGCAGCTTATTAGGTTGGGACGGAAGGAATGGCTACACCTTC.

The chain is built from TRBV7-9 and TRBJ2-7, with unresolved D. The CDR3 has 17 residues. From germline, CDR1 is SEHNR and CDR2 FQNEAQ (reference sequence). Trimming took 1 base from V and 5 from J, leaving 21 bases between them. The CDR3 spells CASSLGASGRSLHEQYF. CDR3 bases: TGTGCCAGCAGCTTAGGGGCGAGTGGGCGGTCCTTACACGAGCAGTACTTC.

In its sample, this clonotype was seen many times. V and J are TRBV5-1 and TRBJ2-1; 8 nucleotides agree with TRBD1. CDR1 and CDR2 (germline): SGHRS, YFSETQ. CDR3 length equals 12 residues. The ends lost 5 bases at V and 9 bases at J; junction bases unmatched: 4. The CDR3 protein is CASRGQGAEQFF. In DNA, the CDR3 is TGCGCCAGCAGAGGGCAGGGGGCTGAGCAGTTCTTC.

The chain links TRBV3-1 to TRBJ1-1, with D possibly TRBD1 on 6 matching bases. The CDR3 extends over 13 amino acids. Germline CDR1 is LGHDT and CDR2 is YNNKEL (reference sequence). V lost 4 bases, J lost 8 bases, and 14 bases lay in between. CDR3 protein: CASSPAEGGEAFF. The CDR3 bases are TGTGCCAGCAGCCCAGCGGAGGGGGGAGAAGCTTTCTTT. The whole variable domain, remainder taken from reference TRBV3-1 and TRBJ1-1, is DTAVSQTPKYLVTQMGNDKSIKCEQNLGHDTMYWYKQDSKKFLKIMFSYNNKELIINETVPNRFSPKSPDKAHLNLHINSLELGDSAVYFCASSPAEGGEAFFGQGTRLTVV.

The chain has TRBV7-3 and TRBJ1-6, with TRBD1 matching over 7 bases. Germline-derived CDR1 and CDR2 are SGHTA and FQGTGA. The J segment lost 10 bases and the V segment lost 5 bases, leaving 8 bases of the junction unmatched. The CDR3 totals 14 residues. CDR3 sequence: CASSRGQKDSPLHF. CDR3 nucleotides: TGTGCCAGCAGCCGGGGACAGAAGGACTCACCCCTCCACTTT.

CDR3 in amino acids: CSASVGQVKTYGYTF. The CDR3 DNA sequence: TGCAGTGCTAGTGTCGGACAGGTCAAAACCTATGGCTACACCTTC. The chain recombines TRBV20-1 with TRBJ1-2, with 7 nucleotides matching TRBD1. CDR3 size: 15 residues. V lost 3 bases and J lost 4; bases outside the gene matches: 11. Germline V gene lookup returns CDR1 DFQATT and CDR2 SNEGSKA (reference sequence).

This clonotype was recorded a few times. The chain carries TRBV7-9 and TRBJ2-7; 13 positions agree with TRBD2. CDR1 is SEHNR and CDR2 is FQNEAQ in the germline V gene (reference sequence). Unmatched junction bases numbered 3, after V lost 5 bases and J lost 5 bases. This CDR3 spans 14 amino acids. CDR3 bases: TGTGCCAGCAGCCAGGGACTAGCGGGAAACGAGCAGTACTTC. It encodes CASSQGLAGNEQYF.